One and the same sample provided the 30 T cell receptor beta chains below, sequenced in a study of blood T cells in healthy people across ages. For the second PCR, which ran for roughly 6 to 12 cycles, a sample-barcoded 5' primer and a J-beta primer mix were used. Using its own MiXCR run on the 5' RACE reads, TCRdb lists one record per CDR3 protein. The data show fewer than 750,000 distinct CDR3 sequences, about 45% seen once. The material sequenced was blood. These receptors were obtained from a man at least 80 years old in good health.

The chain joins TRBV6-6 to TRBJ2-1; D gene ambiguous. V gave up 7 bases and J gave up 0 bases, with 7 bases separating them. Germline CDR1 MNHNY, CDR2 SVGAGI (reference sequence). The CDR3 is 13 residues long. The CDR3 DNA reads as TGTGCCAGCAATAGGGACTCCTACAATGAGCAGTTCTTC. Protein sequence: CASNRDSYNEQFF.

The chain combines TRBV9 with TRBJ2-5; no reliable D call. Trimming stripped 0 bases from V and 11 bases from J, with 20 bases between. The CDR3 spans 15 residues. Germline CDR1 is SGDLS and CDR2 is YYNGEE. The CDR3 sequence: CASSVVPEPLTKQYF. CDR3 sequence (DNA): TGTGCCAGCAGCGTAGTTCCTGAGCCGCTAACAAAGCAGTACTTC.

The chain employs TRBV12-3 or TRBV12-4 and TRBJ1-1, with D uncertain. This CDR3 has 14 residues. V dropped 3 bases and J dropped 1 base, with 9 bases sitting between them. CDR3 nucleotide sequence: TGTGCCAGCAGTTTCACGCCAGGGAACACTGAAGCTTTCTTT. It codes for CASSFTPGNTEAFF.

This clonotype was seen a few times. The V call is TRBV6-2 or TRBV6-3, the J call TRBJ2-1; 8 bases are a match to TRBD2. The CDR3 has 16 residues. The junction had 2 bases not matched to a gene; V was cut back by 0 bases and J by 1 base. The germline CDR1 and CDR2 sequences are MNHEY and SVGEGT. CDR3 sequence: CASSYSPGGSYNEQFF. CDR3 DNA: TGTGCCAGCAGTTACTCGCCGGGGGGGTCCTACAATGAGCAGTTCTTC.

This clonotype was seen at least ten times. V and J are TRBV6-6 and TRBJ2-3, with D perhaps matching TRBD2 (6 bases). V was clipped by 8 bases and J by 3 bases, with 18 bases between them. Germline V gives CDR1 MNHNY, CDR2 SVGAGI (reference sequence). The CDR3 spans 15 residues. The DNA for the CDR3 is TGTGCCAGCGGTCCGGGCCGGGGAGGAACAGATACGCAGTATTTT. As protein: CASGPGRGGTDTQYF.

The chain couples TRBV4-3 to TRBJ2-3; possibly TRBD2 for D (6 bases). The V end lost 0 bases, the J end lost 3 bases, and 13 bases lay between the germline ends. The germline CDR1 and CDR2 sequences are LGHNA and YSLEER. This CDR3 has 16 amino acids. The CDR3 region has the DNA TGCGCCAGCAGCCAAGATTACGTGGGAGGAACAGATACGCAGTATTTT. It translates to CASSQDYVGGTDTQYF.

This chain's CDR3 is CASKEVSGGPDTQYF. The CDR3, as DNA: TGTGCCAGCAAAGAAGTGTCGGGAGGACCAGATACGCAGTATTTT. V usage is TRBV6-2 or TRBV6-3 and J usage is TRBJ2-3; 7 positions agree with TRBD2. Trimming at V came to 7 bases and at J to 4 bases, leaving 11 bases not matched to a gene. Germline V gene data show CDR1 as MNHEY and CDR2 as SVGEGT. This CDR3 is 15 amino acids long.

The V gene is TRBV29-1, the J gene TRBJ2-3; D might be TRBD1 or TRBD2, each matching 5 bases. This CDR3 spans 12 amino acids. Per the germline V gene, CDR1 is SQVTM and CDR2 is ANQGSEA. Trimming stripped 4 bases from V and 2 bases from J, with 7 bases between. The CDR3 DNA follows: TGCAGCGTTGTCGGGACCACAGATACGCAGTATTTT. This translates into CSVVGTTDTQYF.

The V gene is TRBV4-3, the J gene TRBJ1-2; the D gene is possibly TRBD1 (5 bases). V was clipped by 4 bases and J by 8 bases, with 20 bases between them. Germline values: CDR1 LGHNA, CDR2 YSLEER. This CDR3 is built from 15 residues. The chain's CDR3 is CASSRARWDVEGYTF. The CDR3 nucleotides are TGCGCCAGCAGCCGAGCTCGCTGGGACGTAGAGGGCTACACCTTC.

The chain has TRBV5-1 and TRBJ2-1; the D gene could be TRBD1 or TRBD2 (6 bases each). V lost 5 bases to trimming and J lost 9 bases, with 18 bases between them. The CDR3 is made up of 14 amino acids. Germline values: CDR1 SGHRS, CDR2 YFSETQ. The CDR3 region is CASSTGRTGIEQFF. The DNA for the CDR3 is TGCGCCAGCAGTACAGGGAGGACCGGAATTGAGCAGTTCTTC.

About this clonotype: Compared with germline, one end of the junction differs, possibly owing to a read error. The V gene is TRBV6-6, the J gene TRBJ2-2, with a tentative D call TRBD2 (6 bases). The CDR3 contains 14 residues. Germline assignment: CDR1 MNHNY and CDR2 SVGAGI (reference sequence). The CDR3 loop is CASSNPLYTGGLFF. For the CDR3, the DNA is TGTGCCAGCAGCAACCCTCTCTACACCGGGGGGCTGTTTTTT.

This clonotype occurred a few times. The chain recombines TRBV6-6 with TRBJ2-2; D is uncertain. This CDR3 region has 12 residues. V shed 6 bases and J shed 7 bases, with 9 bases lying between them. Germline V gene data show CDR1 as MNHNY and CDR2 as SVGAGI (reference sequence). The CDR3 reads CASSDGFGELFF. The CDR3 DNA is TGTGCCAGCAGCGACGGGTTCGGGGAGCTGTTTTTT.

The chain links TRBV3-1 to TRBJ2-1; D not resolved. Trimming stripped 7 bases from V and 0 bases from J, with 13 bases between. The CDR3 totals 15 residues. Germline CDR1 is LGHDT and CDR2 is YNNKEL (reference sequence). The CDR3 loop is CASNLGSASYNEQFF. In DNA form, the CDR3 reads TGTGCCAGCAACCTGGGCAGTGCCTCCTACAATGAGCAGTTCTTC.

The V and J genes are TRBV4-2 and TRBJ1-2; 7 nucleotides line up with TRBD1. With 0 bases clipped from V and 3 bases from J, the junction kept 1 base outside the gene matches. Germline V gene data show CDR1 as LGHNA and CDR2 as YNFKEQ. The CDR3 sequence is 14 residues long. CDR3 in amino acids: CASSQDTGDYGYTF. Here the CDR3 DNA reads TGTGCCAGCAGCCAAGATACAGGGGACTATGGCTACACCTTC.

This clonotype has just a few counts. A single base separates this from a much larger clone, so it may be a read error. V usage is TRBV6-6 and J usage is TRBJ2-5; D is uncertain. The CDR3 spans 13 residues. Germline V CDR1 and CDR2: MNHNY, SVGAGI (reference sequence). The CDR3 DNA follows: TGTGTCAGCCTTTCGGCCGGTCGGGAGACCCAGTACTTC. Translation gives CVSLSAGRETQYF.

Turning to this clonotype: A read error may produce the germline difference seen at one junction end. For the CDR3, the DNA is TGCAGTGCTAGTACCCGGGCCTACTCCTACAATGGGCAGTTCTTC. As protein: CSASTRAYSYNGQFF. The chain joins TRBV20-1 to TRBJ2-1; D call uncertain. This CDR3 has 15 residues. CDR1 and CDR2 from the germline V gene are DFQATT and SNEGSKA (reference sequence).

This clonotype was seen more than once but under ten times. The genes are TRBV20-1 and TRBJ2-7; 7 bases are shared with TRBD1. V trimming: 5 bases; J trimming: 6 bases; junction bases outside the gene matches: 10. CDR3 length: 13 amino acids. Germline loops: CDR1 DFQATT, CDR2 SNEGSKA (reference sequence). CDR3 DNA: TGCAGTGCTTCGACCCCAGGGGGTTGCGAGCAGTACTTC. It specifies CSASTPGGCEQYF.

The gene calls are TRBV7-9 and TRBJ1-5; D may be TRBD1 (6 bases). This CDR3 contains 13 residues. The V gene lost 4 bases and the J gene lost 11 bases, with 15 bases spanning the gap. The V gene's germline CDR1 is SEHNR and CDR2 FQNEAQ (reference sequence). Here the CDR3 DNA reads TGTGCCAGCAGCTCACTAACAGGGAAAACCCAGCATTTT. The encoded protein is CASSSLTGKTQHF. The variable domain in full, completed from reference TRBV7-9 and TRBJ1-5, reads DTGVSQNPRHKITKRGQNVTFRCDPISEHNRLYWYRQTLGQGPEFLTYFQNEAQLEKSRLLSDRFSAERPKGSFSTLEIQRTEQGDSAMYLCASSSLTGKTQHFGDGTRLSIL.

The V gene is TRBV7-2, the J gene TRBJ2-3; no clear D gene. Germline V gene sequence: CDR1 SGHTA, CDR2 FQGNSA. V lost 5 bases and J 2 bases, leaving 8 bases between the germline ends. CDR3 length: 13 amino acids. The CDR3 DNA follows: TGTGCCAGCAGCCAGGACCCCACAGATACGCAGTATTTT. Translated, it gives CASSQDPTDTQYF.

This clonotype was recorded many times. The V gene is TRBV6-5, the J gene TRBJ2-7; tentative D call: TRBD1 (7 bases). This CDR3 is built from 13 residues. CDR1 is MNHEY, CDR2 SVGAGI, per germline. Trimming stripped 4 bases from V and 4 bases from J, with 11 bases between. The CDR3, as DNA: TGTGCCAGCAGTTCTTCAGGGGGGTACGAGCAGTACTTC. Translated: CASSSSGGYEQYF.

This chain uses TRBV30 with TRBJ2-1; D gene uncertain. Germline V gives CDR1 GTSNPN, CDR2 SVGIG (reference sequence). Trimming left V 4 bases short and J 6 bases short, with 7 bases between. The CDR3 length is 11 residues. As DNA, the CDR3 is TGTGCCTGGAATCACGTCAATGAGCAGTTCTTC. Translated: CAWNHVNEQFF.

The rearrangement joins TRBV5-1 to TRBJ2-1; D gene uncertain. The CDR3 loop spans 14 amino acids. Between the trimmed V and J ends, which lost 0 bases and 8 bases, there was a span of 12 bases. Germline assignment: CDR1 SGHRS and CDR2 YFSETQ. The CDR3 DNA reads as TGCGCCAGCAGCTTGGACGTAAGTGGCGATGAGCAGTTCTTC. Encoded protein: CASSLDVSGDEQFF.

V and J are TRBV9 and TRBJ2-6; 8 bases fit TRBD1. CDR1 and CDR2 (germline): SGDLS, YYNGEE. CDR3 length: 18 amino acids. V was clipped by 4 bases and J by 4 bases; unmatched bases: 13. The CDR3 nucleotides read TGTGCCAGCAGCATTGGACAGGGTAGTATTCCCGGGGCCAACGTCCTGACTTTC. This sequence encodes CASSIGQGSIPGANVLTF.

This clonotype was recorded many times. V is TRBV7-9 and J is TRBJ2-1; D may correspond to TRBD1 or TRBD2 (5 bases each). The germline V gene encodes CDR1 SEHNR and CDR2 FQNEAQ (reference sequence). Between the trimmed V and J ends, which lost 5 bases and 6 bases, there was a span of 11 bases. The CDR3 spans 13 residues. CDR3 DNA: TGTGCCAGCAGCCCTACTAGGGGCAATGAGCAGTTCTTC. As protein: CASSPTRGNEQFF. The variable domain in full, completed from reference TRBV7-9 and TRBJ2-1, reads DTGVSQNPRHKITKRGQNVTFRCDPISEHNRLYWYRQTLGQGPEFLTYFQNEAQLEKSRLLSDRFSAERPKGSFSTLEIQRTEQGDSAMYLCASSPTRGNEQFFGPGTRLTVL.

CDR3 loop: CSASRAGPEQYF. CDR3 nucleotide sequence: TGCAGTGCCAGCAGGGCTGGCCCCGAGCAGTACTTC. V gene TRBV20-1 combines with J gene TRBJ2-7, with D perhaps matching TRBD1 (5 bases). This CDR3 region has 12 residues. V was cut by 6 bases and J by 6 bases, with 15 bases left in between. Germline CDR1 DFQATT, CDR2 SNEGSKA (reference sequence).

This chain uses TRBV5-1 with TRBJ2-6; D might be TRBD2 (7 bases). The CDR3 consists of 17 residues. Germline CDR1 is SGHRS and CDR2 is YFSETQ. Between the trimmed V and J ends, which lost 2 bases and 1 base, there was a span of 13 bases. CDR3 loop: CASSFQAGASGANVLTF. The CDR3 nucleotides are TGCGCCAGCAGCTTCCAGGCGGGGGCGTCTGGGGCCAACGTCCTGACTTTC.

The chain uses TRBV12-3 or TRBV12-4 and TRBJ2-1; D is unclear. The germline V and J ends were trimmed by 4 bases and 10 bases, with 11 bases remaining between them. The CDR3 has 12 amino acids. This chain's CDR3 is CASSSTVGEQFF. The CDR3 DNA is TGTGCCAGCAGTTCGACGGTAGGGGAGCAGTTCTTC.

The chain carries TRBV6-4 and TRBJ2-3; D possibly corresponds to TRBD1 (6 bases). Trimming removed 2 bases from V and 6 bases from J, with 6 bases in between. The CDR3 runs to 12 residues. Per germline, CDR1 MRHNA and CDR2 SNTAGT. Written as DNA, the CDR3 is TGTGCCAGCAGTGACCAGGGGGATACGCAGTATTTT. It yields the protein CASSDQGDTQYF.

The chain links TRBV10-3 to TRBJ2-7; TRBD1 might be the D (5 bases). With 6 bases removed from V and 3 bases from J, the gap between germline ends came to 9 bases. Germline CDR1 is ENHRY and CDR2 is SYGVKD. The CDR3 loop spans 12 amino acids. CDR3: CAIRDTIYEQYF. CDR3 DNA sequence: TGTGCCATCAGGGACACCATCTACGAGCAGTACTTC.

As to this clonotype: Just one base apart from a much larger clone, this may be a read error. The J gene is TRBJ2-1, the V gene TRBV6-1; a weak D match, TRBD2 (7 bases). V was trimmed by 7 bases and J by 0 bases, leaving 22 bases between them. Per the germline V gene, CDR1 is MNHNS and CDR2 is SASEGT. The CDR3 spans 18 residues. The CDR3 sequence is CASTRGGRGGSSYNEQFF. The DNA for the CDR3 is TGTGCCAGCACCCGAGGGGGACGCGGGGGAAGCTCCTACAATGAGCAGTTCTTC.